What follows are 12 T cell receptor beta chains derived from one specimen sequenced in a study of metastatic and nonmetastatic thyroid tumors. Until they underwent thyroid surgery, no patient had received any treatment. TCRdb re-analyzed the PCR reads using MiXCR. The repertoire includes about 23,000 clones, roughly 21% of them detected once, and 25% to 30% sits in the top ten. Material for sequencing was blood. These TCRs come from a female donor with papillary thyroid cancer or a benign thyroid nodule (not recorded which). Some clones in this sample may be carry-over from other donors' samples.

The chain has TRBV20-1 and TRBJ1-3, with no clear D. CDR3 size: 13 residues. V lost 7 bases to trimming and J lost 4 bases, with 14 bases between them. From germline, CDR1 is DFQATT and CDR2 SNEGSKA (reference sequence). The CDR3 DNA reads as TGCAGTGTTAAGATGCCGGGGGGAAACACCATATATTTT. Encoded protein: CSVKMPGGNTIYF.

CDR3 region: CASLSAYNEQFF. The CDR3 DNA sequence: TGTGCCAGCCTTTCAGCCTACAATGAGCAGTTCTTC. The chain joins TRBV25-1 to TRBJ2-1; D gene ambiguous. Per the germline V gene, CDR1 is MGHDK and CDR2 is SYGVNS. V lost 8 bases to trimming and J lost 2 bases, with 7 bases between them. CDR3 length: 12 residues.

This clone was recorded many times. The chain employs TRBV5-4 and TRBJ2-1; D is unclear. The CDR3 is made up of 13 amino acids. V was pared by 4 bases and J by 7 bases, with 12 bases between. CDR1 is SGHNT, CDR2 YYREEE, per germline (reference sequence). The CDR3 spells CASSRSQQNEQFF. The CDR3, as DNA: TGTGCCAGCAGCCGATCCCAGCAGAATGAGCAGTTCTTC.

This clone was counted a few times. The rearrangement joins TRBV24-1 to TRBJ2-3; D remains ambiguous. CDR3 length: 12 amino acids. Germline CDR1 reads KGHDR; CDR2 reads SFDVKD. V was shortened by 9 bases and J by 1 base, with 7 bases between the two germline ends. The DNA of the CDR3 is TGTGCCACCGGAAGGGGCACAGATACGCAGTATTTT. This encodes CATGRGTDTQYF.

This clone has ten or more counts. The chain has TRBV4-1 and TRBJ2-5; no firm D call. With 0 bases removed from V and 1 base from J, the gap between germline ends came to 12 bases. Germline V lookup: CDR1 MGHRA, CDR2 YSYEKL. The CDR3 loop spans 16 amino acids. The CDR3 nucleotides read TGCGCCAGCAGCCAAGATTTCGGCGCATCCCAAGAGACCCAGTACTTC. Its translation: CASSQDFGASQETQYF.

Ten or more counts support this clone. The V and J genes are TRBV6-1 and TRBJ2-5; TRBD1 aligns across 11 bases. Per germline, CDR1 MNHNS and CDR2 SASEGT. Losses at the gene ends were 5 bases for V and 6 bases for J; bases not matched to a gene: 11. The CDR3 has 16 residues. The CDR3 spells CASSTRTGGAPKTQYF. The CDR3 region has the DNA TGTGCCAGCAGTACACGGACAGGGGGCGCCCCGAAGACCCAGTACTTC.

This clone was seen a handful of times. Germline is not matched at one junction end, which may reflect a read error. This chain connects TRBV15 to TRBJ1-6; TRBD1 matches 7 bases. The CDR3 length is 15 residues. The germline V gene encodes CDR1 LNHNV and CDR2 YYDKDF (reference sequence). DNA for the CDR3: TGTGTCACCAGCAAGATGGGTACAGGGGATTCACCCCTCCACTTT. This encodes CVTSKMGTGDSPLHF.

There are many counts of this clone. The chain is built from TRBV7-8 and TRBJ2-7, with TRBD2 as a possible D gene (6 bases). V lost 5 bases to trimming and J lost 5 bases, with 16 bases between them. Germline V gene sequence: CDR1 SGHVS, CDR2 FQNEAQ. The CDR3 has 14 amino acids. Here the CDR3 reads CASSLGGEGNEQYF. The CDR3 DNA is TGTGCCAGCAGCCTCGGGGGAGAAGGCAACGAGCAGTACTTC.

Of note for this clone: A much larger clone differs from this one at a single base, so this may be a read error. The chain links TRBV5-1 to TRBJ2-5; 7 bases are shared with TRBD2. The ends lost 6 bases at V and 4 bases at J; junction bases unmatched: 21. The CDR3 has 18 residues. Germline lookup yields CDR1 SGHRS and CDR2 YFSETQ. The CDR3: CASTRGSLAVIYGETQYF. The CDR3 DNA follows: TGCGCCAGCACCCGGGGGAGTCTAGCGGTAATTTATGGAGAGACCCAGTACTTC.

Only a few counts were recorded for this clone. The chain's CDR3 is CASSRGGFDQPQHF. The CDR3 DNA is TGTGCCAGCAGTCGGGGAGGGTTCGATCAGCCCCAGCATTTT. V and J are TRBV2 and TRBJ1-5; D uncertain. There are 14 residues in the CDR3. V lost 5 bases to trimming and J lost 5 bases, with 13 bases between them. From germline, CDR1 is SNHLY and CDR2 FYNNEI.

This clone has only a few counts. The chain combines TRBV24-1 with TRBJ2-7, with D perhaps given as TRBD1 or TRBD2 (5 bases each). V lost 12 bases, J lost 7 bases, and 24 bases lay in between. CDR1 is KGHDR and CDR2 is SFDVKD in the germline V gene. This CDR3 region has 14 residues. CDR3 bases: TGTGCCGACGAGCAGAGGGGTACTTTTTATGAGCAGTACTTC. It encodes CADEQRGTFYEQYF.

CDR3 sequence reads: CASSPYSGGITYEQYF. CDR3 coding DNA: TGTGCCAGCAGCCCCTATAGCGGGGGGATTACCTACGAGCAGTACTTC. The chain links TRBV11-2 to TRBJ2-7; 10 bases fit TRBD2. Trimming cost V 5 bases and J 2 bases; bases outside gene matches: 9. This CDR3 has 16 amino acids. Germline CDR1 and CDR2: SGHAT and FQNNGV.